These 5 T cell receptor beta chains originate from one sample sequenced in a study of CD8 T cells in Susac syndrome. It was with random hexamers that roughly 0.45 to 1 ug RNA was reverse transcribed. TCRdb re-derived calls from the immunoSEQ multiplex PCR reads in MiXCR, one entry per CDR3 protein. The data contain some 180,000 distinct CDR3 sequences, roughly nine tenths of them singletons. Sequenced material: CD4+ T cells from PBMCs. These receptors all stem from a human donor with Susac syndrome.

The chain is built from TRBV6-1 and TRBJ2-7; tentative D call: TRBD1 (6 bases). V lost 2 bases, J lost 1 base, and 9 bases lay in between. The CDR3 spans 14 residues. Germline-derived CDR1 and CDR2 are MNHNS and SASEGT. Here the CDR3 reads CASSEWQGSYEQYF. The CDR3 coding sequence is TGTGCCAGCAGTGAATGGCAGGGGTCCTACGAGCAGTACTTC.

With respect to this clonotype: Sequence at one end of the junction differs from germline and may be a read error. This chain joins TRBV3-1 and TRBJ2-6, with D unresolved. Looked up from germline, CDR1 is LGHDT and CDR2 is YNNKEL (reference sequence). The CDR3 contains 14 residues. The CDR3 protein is CAGSLRSGANVLTF. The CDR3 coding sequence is TGTGCCGGCAGCCTACGCTCTGGGGCCAACGTCCTGACTTTC.

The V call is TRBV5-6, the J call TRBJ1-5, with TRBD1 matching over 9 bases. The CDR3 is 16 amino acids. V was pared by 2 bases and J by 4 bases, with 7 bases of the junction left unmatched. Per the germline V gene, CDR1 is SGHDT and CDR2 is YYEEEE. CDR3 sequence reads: CASSLQTGGGNQPQHF. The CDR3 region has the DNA TGTGCCAGCAGCTTACAGACAGGGGGTGGTAATCAGCCCCAGCATTTT.

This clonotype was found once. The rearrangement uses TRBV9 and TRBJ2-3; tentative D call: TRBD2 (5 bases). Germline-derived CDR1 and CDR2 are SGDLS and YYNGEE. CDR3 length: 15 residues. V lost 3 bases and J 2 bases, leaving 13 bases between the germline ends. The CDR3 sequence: CASSAGGPTTDTQYF. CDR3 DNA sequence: TGTGCCAGCAGCGCAGGAGGCCCAACCACAGATACGCAGTATTTT. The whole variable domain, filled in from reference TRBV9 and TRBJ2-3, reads DSGVTQTPKHLITATGQRVTLRCSPRSGDLSVYWYQQSLDQGLQFLIQYYNGEERAKGNILERFSAQQFPDLHSELNLSSLELGDSALYFCASSAGGPTTDTQYFGPGTRLTVL.

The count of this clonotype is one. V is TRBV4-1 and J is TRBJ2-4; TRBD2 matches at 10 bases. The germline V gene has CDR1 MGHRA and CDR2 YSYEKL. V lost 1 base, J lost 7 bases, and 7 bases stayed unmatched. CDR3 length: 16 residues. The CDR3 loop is CASSQVSSGSVNIQYF. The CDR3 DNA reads TGCGCCAGCAGCCAAGTGTCTAGCGGGAGTGTGAACATTCAGTACTTC.